These 32 T cell receptor beta chains came from one sample sequenced in a study of shared clonotypes between healthy human individuals. Some clones are missing from TCRdb's copy, which holds only in-frame ones; the method was immunoSEQ multiplex PCR. The sample records roughly 2.2 million clones, roughly 93% being singletons. The source material was naive CD4+ T cells from PBMCs. The subset: CD45RA+ positively selected. These receptors originate from a man younger than 30 in good health. Some clones in this sample may be carry-over from other donors' samples.

The CDR3 region has the DNA TGTGCCAGCAGTTTACAGGGGACAGGGGCCGCGACTTCGCCCCTCCACTTT. This encodes CASSLQGTGAATSPLHF. The chain carries TRBV28 and TRBJ1-6; the match to TRBD1 covers 10 bases. The CDR3 spans 17 residues. V dropped 2 bases and J dropped 13; count of bases not matched to a gene: 14. Germline CDR1 MDHEN, CDR2 SYDVKM.

V and J are TRBV9 and TRBJ2-1; 8 nucleotides line up with TRBD2. The V segment lost 1 base and the J segment 9 bases; nucleotides outside the gene matches: 9. The CDR3 contains 15 residues. Germline loops: CDR1 SGDLS, CDR2 YYNGEE. The CDR3 loop reads CASSVSAGGEGEQFF. The DNA of the CDR3 is TGTGCCAGCAGCGTATCCGCGGGAGGAGAGGGTGAGCAGTTCTTC.

This chain connects TRBV2 to TRBJ2-1; 7 nucleotides line up with TRBD2. The J segment lost 11 bases and the V segment lost 5 bases, leaving 12 bases of the junction unmatched. The CDR3 runs to 14 residues. The germline CDR1 and CDR2 sequences are SNHLY and FYNNEI. The CDR3 is CASSLSAGVTQQFF. The CDR3, as DNA: TGTGCCAGCAGTCTCTCTGCGGGGGTCACGCAGCAGTTCTTC.

The gene calls are TRBV6-5 and TRBJ2-2; 7 bases are a match to TRBD1. J was trimmed by 2 bases and V by 9 bases; bases with no gene match: 9. The CDR3 length is 15 residues. The germline CDR1 and CDR2 sequences are MNHEY and SVGAGI. The CDR3 loop is CASGLQGINTGELFF. The CDR3 nucleotides are TGTGCCAGTGGGTTACAGGGGATTAACACCGGGGAGCTGTTTTTT.

The V and J genes are TRBV7-9 and TRBJ2-7, with D perhaps TRBD1 or TRBD2 (5 bases each). V gave up 4 bases and J gave up 6 bases, with 16 bases separating them. CDR1 and CDR2 from the germline V gene are SEHNR and FQNEAQ (reference sequence). CDR3 length equals 14 residues. CDR3 loop: CASSSTGTLSEQYF. The CDR3 region has the DNA TGTGCCAGCAGCTCTACCGGGACCCTGAGCGAGCAGTACTTC. The full variable domain, in which reference TRBV7-9 and TRBJ2-7 provide the parts outside the CDR3, is DTGVSQNPRHKITKRGQNVTFRCDPISEHNRLYWYRQTLGQGPEFLTYFQNEAQLEKSRLLSDRFSAERPKGSFSTLEIQRTEQGDSAMYLCASSSTGTLSEQYFGPGTRLTVT.

The chain is built from TRBV4-2 and TRBJ2-6; perhaps TRBD2 as D (5 bases). The CDR3 is 16 residues long. V lost 1 base, J lost 2 bases, and 9 bases lay in between. In germline, CDR1 is LGHNA, CDR2 YNFKEQ. The CDR3 DNA follows: TGTGCCAGCAGCCAAGGAGGGATAACTGGGGCCAACGTCCTGACTTTC. Protein: CASSQGGITGANVLTF.

J is TRBJ2-7 and V is TRBV4-3; D is perhaps TRBD1 or TRBD2 (5 bases each). The CDR3 loop spans 16 amino acids. V gave up 0 bases and J gave up 3 bases, with 15 bases separating them. Per germline, CDR1 LGHNA and CDR2 YSLEER. CDR3: CASSQDWGTGGYEQYF. The CDR3 DNA sequence: TGCGCCAGCAGCCAAGATTGGGGGACCGGCGGCTACGAGCAGTACTTC.

The V gene is TRBV5-4, the J gene TRBJ2-7, with TRBD1 matching over 7 bases. J was trimmed by 4 bases and V by 5 bases; bases with no gene match: 12. CDR1 is SGHNT and CDR2 is YYREEE in the germline V gene (reference sequence). The length of the CDR3 is 15 residues. CDR3 sequence reads: CASSPRTGILYEQYF. The CDR3 bases are TGTGCCAGCAGTCCCAGGACAGGAATTCTTTACGAGCAGTACTTC.

J is TRBJ2-7 and V is TRBV28, with TRBD2 as a possible D gene (5 bases). Germline CDR1 is MDHEN and CDR2 is SYDVKM. V lost 6 bases and J lost 2, with 11 bases in between. The CDR3 contains 13 residues. This chain's CDR3 is CASRTSGPYEQYF. CDR3 bases: TGTGCCAGCAGGACCAGCGGACCCTACGAGCAGTACTTC.

J is TRBJ2-7 and V is TRBV5-1; tentative D call: TRBD2 (5 bases). The V end was cut by 0 bases, the J end by 6 bases, with 7 bases between. This CDR3 spans 12 amino acids. The V gene's germline CDR1 is SGHRS and CDR2 YFSETQ. The CDR3 is CASSLVEGEQYF. CDR3 sequence (DNA): TGCGCCAGCAGCTTGGTCGAGGGCGAGCAGTACTTC.

This chain uses TRBV7-3 with TRBJ2-7; a possible D gene is TRBD2 (6 bases). The germline gives CDR1 SGHTA, CDR2 FQGTGA. The V and J ends lost 6 bases and 5 bases respectively, with 17 bases between them. This CDR3 comprises 14 residues. The DNA of the CDR3 is TGTGCCAGCAGTATCGGCGGGGCCCGGGACGAGCAGTACTTC. This translates into CASSIGGARDEQYF.

The J gene is TRBJ1-2, the V gene TRBV28; TRBD1 agrees at 10 bases. The CDR3 spans 15 residues. The germline V gene has CDR1 MDHEN and CDR2 SYDVKM. The V and J ends lost 4 bases and 10 bases, in that order; junction bases with no gene match: 12. The CDR3: CASSSLGTGDHSYTF. The CDR3 nucleotides read TGTGCCAGCAGTTCCTTAGGGACAGGGGATCACTCCTACACCTTC.

J is TRBJ2-7 and V is TRBV29-1; TRBD1 matches 8 bases. With V trimmed by 1 base and J by 8 bases, 7 bases remained unmatched. In germline, CDR1 is SQVTM, CDR2 ANQGSEA. The CDR3 covers 13 residues. The DNA of the CDR3 is TGCAGCGTTGAAGGGACAGGGCGGAGGAAGCAGTACTTC. Translation gives CSVEGTGRRKQYF.

The V call is TRBV25-1, the J call TRBJ1-3, with unresolved D. Germline V gene data show CDR1 as MGHDK and CDR2 as SYGVNS. CDR3 length: 14 residues. V lost 2 bases and J 8 bases, leaving 13 bases between the germline ends. In DNA, the CDR3 is TGTGCCAGCAGTGAAGGTGAAGTTGTGGACACCATATATTTT. It yields the protein CASSEGEVVDTIYF. Together with reference TRBV25-1 and TRBJ1-3, the CDR3 gives the full variable domain: EADIYQTPRYLVIGTGKKITLECSQTMGHDKMYWYQQDPGMELHLIHYSYGVNSTEKGDLSSESTVSRIRTEHFPLTLESARPSHTSQYLCASSEGEVVDTIYFGEGSWLTVV.

This chain joins TRBV18 and TRBJ2-7; the match to TRBD1 covers 7 bases. The CDR3 sequence is 15 residues long. J lost 5 bases, V lost 6 bases, and 13 bases had no gene match. Germline V gives CDR1 KGHSH, CDR2 LQKENI. The CDR3, as DNA: TGTGCCAGCTCGTCCCGACAGGGAACGAGCCACGAGCAGTACTTC. This encodes CASSSRQGTSHEQYF.

On this clone itself: At one end, the junction sequence differs from germline, possibly due to a read error. The V gene is TRBV29-1, the J gene TRBJ2-3, with TRBD1 matching over 8 bases. Germline V lookup: CDR1 SQVTM, CDR2 ANQGSEA. The CDR3 is 16 amino acids. The CDR3 DNA is TGCAGCGTCGAAGGGGCAGGGGGCTTTGGCACAGATACGCAGTATTTT. Translated: CSVEGAGGFGTDTQYF.

V usage is TRBV29-1 and J usage is TRBJ1-3; D gene ambiguous. The CDR3 is 11 residues long. The V end was cut by 0 bases, the J end by 10 bases, with 7 bases between. Germline values: CDR1 SQVTM, CDR2 ANQGSEA. The CDR3 coding sequence is TGCAGCGTTGAAGAGGCGGGAACCATATATTTT. Protein product: CSVEEAGTIYF. The full variable domain, in which reference TRBV29-1 and TRBJ1-3 provide the parts outside the CDR3, is SAVISQKPSRDICQRGTSLTIQCQVDSQVTMMFWYRQQPGQSLTLIATANQGSEATYESGFVIDKFPISRPNLTFSTLTVSNMSPEDSSIYLCSVEEAGTIYFGEGSWLTVV.

V usage is TRBV9 and J usage is TRBJ2-1, with TRBD2 matching 10 bases. From germline, CDR1 is SGDLS and CDR2 YYNGEE. CDR3 length: 15 amino acids. V was pared by 4 bases and J by 8 bases, with 9 bases of the junction left unmatched. CDR3 sequence reads: CASSRGASGSYEQFF. The CDR3 nucleotides are TGTGCCAGCAGCCGAGGGGCTAGCGGGAGCTATGAGCAGTTCTTC. The full variable domain, rest sourced from reference TRBV9 and TRBJ2-1, is DSGVTQTPKHLITATGQRVTLRCSPRSGDLSVYWYQQSLDQGLQFLIQYYNGEERAKGNILERFSAQQFPDLHSELNLSSLELGDSALYFCASSRGASGSYEQFFGPGTRLTVL.

This clone was detected only a few times. This same CDR3 is encoded by further DNA sequences in the sample. The chain has TRBV5-1 and TRBJ2-2, with D perhaps matching TRBD2 (6 bases). The CDR3 covers 15 residues. Germline V lookup: CDR1 SGHRS, CDR2 YFSETQ. Trimming stripped 3 bases from V and 2 bases from J, with 11 bases between. CDR3 amino acids: CASSSGTSNTGELFF. CDR3 DNA: TGCGCCAGCAGCTCCGGGACTTCAAACACCGGGGAGCTGTTTTTT.

The chain has TRBV28 and TRBJ2-5; D is possibly TRBD2 (7 bases). The V and J ends lost 1 base and 6 bases respectively, with 21 bases between them. Germline values: CDR1 MDHEN, CDR2 SYDVKM. The CDR3 loop spans 17 amino acids. CDR3 protein: CASSLSLGGAAAKTQYF. CDR3 in DNA: TGTGCCAGCAGTTTATCCCTTGGGGGGGCGGCGGCGAAGACCCAGTACTTC.

The chain couples TRBV7-2 to TRBJ1-1; D unclear. Trimming shortened V by 5 bases and J by 2 bases, and 12 bases separated the two germline ends. The CDR3 is 14 amino acids. CDR1 and CDR2 from the germline V gene are SGHTA and FQGNSA. The CDR3 loop reads CASSPAWANTEAFF. The CDR3 DNA reads as TGTGCCAGCAGCCCGGCCTGGGCAAACACTGAAGCTTTCTTT.

The V gene is TRBV5-4, the J gene TRBJ2-3, with D perhaps matching TRBD2 (6 bases). Germline V gene lookup returns CDR1 SGHNT and CDR2 YYREEE (reference sequence). The V end lost 0 bases, the J end lost 3 bases, and 11 bases lay between the germline ends. The CDR3 totals 15 residues. This chain's CDR3 is CASSLGLVRTDTQYF. The CDR3, as DNA: TGTGCCAGCAGCTTGGGACTAGTCCGAACAGATACGCAGTATTTT. The variable domain in full, with the rest retrieved from reference TRBV5-4 and TRBJ2-3, is ETGVTQSPTHLIKTRGQQVTLRCSSQSGHNTVSWYQQALGQGPQFIFQYYREEENGRGNFPPRFSGLQFPNYSSELNVNALELDDSALYLCASSLGLVRTDTQYFGPGTRLTVL.

This sequence joins TRBV28 and TRBJ2-1; 8 bases agree with TRBD2. Trimming at V came to 7 bases and at J to 0 bases, leaving 5 bases not matched to a gene. This CDR3 spans 15 amino acids. CDR1 and CDR2 (germline): MDHEN, SYDVKM. The DNA for the CDR3 is TGTGCCAGCACGAAAAGCGGGAGCTCCTACAATGAGCAGTTCTTC. Its translation: CASTKSGSSYNEQFF.

The chain employs TRBV28 and TRBJ1-4; tentatively, D is TRBD1 (5 bases). The V gene's germline CDR1 is MDHEN and CDR2 SYDVKM. The CDR3 sequence is 15 residues long. V shed 3 bases and J shed 1 base, with 9 bases lying between them. The CDR3 bases are TGTGCCAGCAGTTTCACGGGGGTAACTAATGAAAAACTGTTTTTT. Its protein is CASSFTGVTNEKLFF.

Turning to this clone: Different DNA sequences within this sample yield the same CDR3. V and J are TRBV5-4 and TRBJ2-5; 7 bases are a match to TRBD2. V dropped 0 bases and J dropped 4; count of bases not matched to a gene: 3. CDR1 and CDR2 (germline): SGHNT, YYREEE (reference sequence). The CDR3 is 14 residues long. As DNA, the CDR3 is TGTGCCAGCAGCTTGGAGGGCGGGAGAGAGACCCAGTACTTC. Amino acids: CASSLEGGRETQYF.

V is TRBV4-3 and J is TRBJ2-7; tentative D call: TRBD2 (6 bases). Germline CDR1 is LGHNA and CDR2 is YSLEER. This CDR3 has 16 amino acids. The V end was cut by 0 bases, the J end by 0 bases, with 12 bases between. The CDR3 nucleotides are TGCGCCAGCAGCCAAGAATGGGGGGAGAGCTCCTACGAGCAGTACTTC. This gives the protein CASSQEWGESSYEQYF.

As DNA, the CDR3 is TGCGCCAGCAGCTTGGGGGCAGCGGGAGGGCTTAGAGAGACCCAGTACTTC. This sequence encodes CASSLGAAGGLRETQYF. The chain uses TRBV5-1 and TRBJ2-5, with 10 positions matching TRBD2. Germline CDR1 SGHRS, CDR2 YFSETQ. V gave up 0 bases and J gave up 4 bases; unmatched junction bases: 9. The CDR3 runs 17 residues.

This clone has only one observation. V usage is TRBV5-1 and J usage is TRBJ2-7; D might be TRBD2 (6 bases). V dropped 6 bases and J dropped 0 bases, with 19 bases sitting between them. This CDR3 contains 16 residues. The germline CDR1 and CDR2 sequences are SGHRS and YFSETQ. CDR3: CASNSGSGDFSYEQYF. The CDR3 DNA follows: TGCGCCAGCAATAGCGGTAGTGGGGATTTCTCCTACGAGCAGTACTTC.

The chain couples TRBV6-7 to TRBJ2-2; 7 bases align to TRBD1. TRBV6-7 is an open reading frame, and its role is uncertain. V was clipped by 0 bases and J by 5 bases; unmatched bases: 9. This CDR3 is 17 amino acids long. The CDR3 DNA follows: TGTGCCAGCAGTTACTCGGGCCAGGGGGAAGGTACCGGGGAGCTGTTTTTT. Protein product: CASSYSGQGEGTGELFF.

As regards this clone: At the DNA level, this CDR3 is encoded by other sequences in the same sample as well. This sequence joins TRBV18 and TRBJ1-2; D possibly corresponds to TRBD1 (5 bases). Trimming removed 0 bases at V and 2 bases at J, with 10 bases between. CDR1 and CDR2 from the germline V gene are KGHSH and LQKENI. This CDR3 has 15 amino acids. CDR3 DNA sequence: TGTGCCAGCTCACCACCGTCACAGGCCAACTATGGCTACACCTTC. This translates into CASSPPSQANYGYTF.

The rearrangement uses TRBV6-4 and TRBJ1-1; D is uncertain. V was pared by 11 bases and J by 0 bases, with 22 bases between. CDR1 and CDR2 from the germline V gene are MRHNA and SNTAGT. The CDR3 spans 16 residues. CDR3 nucleotides: TGTGCCTTCCGGGGAGCAGAGCTCTACATGAACACTGAAGCTTTCTTT. Translating gives CAFRGAELYMNTEAFF.

The chain combines TRBV11-2 with TRBJ1-2, with unresolved D. The CDR3 has 14 amino acids. Germline CDR1 and CDR2: SGHAT and FQNNGV. Trimming took off 2 bases at V and 2 bases at J, with 9 bases between the two ends. CDR3 sequence reads: CASSLSRSNYGYTF. For the CDR3, the DNA is TGTGCCAGCAGCTTATCCAGGTCCAACTATGGCTACACCTTC.